The sequence of this T cell receptor (beta chain) was determined in a study of identical twins. General observations from the study: Findings depended on cross-sectional statistics rather than tracking the same donors.

Germline V gene lookup returns CDR1 SGHKS and CDR2 YYEKEE (reference sequence). This CDR3 spans 14 amino acids. Trimming took off 3 bases at V and 2 bases at J, with 12 bases between the two ends. TCRdb reprocessed the 5' RACE reads via MiXCR and lists one record per CDR3 protein. In the table there are 600,000 to 850,000 distinct CDR3 sequences, 15% to 20% of which are singletons. This clonotype was detected only a few times. Its specificity is not known. These same data were also listed under a study on T cells expressing NK-cell markers. That source adds: Out of eight donors sequenced, seven tested HCMV-seropositive and the remaining one seronegative. Dominant NKG2C+ clonotypes accounted for roughly 1.0-7.0% of CD8+ T cells in about six donors. The CD3+CD56-NKG2C+ fraction of a handful of donors was also led by these clonotypes.

The chain joins TRBV5-5 to TRBJ2-7; D not certain. This TCR was recovered from a woman aged 18-30 years in good health. Sequenced sample: PBMCs. In DNA, the CDR3 is TGTGCCAGCAGCTCTATTTCAACAGCCTACGAGCAGTACTTC. Translated, it gives CASSSISTAYEQYF.